This T cell receptor beta chain was sequenced in a study of T cell responses to AZD1222 COVID-19 vaccine. V dropped 4 bases and J dropped 7 bases, with 14 bases sitting between them. In germline, CDR1 is SGHTA, CDR2 FQGNSA. This CDR3 has 14 amino acids. A note on this clone: The antigen remains unidentified.

Here immunoSEQ multiplex PCR was the method, and the copy in TCRdb shows in-frame clones only, minus some. The sample lists roughly 120,000 clones, 75% to 90% occurring once. Findings and limits, study-wide: After two AZD1222 doses, spike-specific TCR breadth and depth rose versus day 0. Nearly half of spike-specific TCRs reportedly go after variant regions that carry no mutations.

The source is an adult in good health. This chain uses TRBV7-2 with TRBJ1-3; D is perhaps TRBD1 (5 bases). Specimen: peripheral blood, collected on day 0 of MenACWY control vaccination. Written as DNA, the CDR3 is TGTGCCAGCAGCTCAAGGGCAGGGTGGAACACCATATATTTT. Protein: CASSSRAGWNTIYF.